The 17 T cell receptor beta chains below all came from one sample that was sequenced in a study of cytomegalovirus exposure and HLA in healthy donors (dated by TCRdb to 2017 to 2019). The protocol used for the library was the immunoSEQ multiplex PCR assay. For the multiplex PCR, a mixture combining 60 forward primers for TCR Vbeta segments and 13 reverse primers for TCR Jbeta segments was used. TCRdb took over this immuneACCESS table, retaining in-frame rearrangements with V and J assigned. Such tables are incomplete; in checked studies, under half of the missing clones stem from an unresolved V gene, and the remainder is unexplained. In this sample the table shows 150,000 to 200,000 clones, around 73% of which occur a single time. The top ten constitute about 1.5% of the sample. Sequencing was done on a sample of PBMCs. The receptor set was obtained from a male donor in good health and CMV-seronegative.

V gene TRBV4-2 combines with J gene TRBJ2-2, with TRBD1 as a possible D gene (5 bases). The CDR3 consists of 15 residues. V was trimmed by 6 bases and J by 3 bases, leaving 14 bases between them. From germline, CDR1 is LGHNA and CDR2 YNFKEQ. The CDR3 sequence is CASRTQGSDTGELFF. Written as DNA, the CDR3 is TGTGCCAGCAGGACCCAGGGTTCGGACACCGGGGAGCTGTTTTTT.

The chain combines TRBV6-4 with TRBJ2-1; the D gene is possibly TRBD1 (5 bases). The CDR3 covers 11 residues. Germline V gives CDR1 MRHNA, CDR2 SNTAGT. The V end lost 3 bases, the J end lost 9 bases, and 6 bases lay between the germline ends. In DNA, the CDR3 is TGTGCCAGCAGTGATAGGGGTGAGCAGTTCTTC. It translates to CASSDRGEQFF.

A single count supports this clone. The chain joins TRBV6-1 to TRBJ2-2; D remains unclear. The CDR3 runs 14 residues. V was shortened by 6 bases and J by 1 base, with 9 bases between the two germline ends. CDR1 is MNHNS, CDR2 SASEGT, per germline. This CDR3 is CASRLRQNTGELFF. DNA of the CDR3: TGTGCCAGCAGACTTCGACAGAACACCGGGGAGCTGTTTTTT.

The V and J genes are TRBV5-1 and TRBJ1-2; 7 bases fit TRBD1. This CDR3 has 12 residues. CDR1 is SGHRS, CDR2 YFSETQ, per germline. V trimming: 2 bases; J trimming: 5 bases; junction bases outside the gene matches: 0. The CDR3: CASSLQGYGYTF. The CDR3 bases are TGCGCCAGCAGCTTACAGGGGTATGGCTACACCTTC.

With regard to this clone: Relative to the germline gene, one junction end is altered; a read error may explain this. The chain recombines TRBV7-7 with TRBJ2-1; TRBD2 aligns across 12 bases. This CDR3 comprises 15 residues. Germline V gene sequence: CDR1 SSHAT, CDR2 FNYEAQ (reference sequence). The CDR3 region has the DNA TGTGCTAGCAGCCTCCCTAGCGGGGGGGGCAATGAGCAGTTCTTC. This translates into CASSLPSGGGNEQFF.

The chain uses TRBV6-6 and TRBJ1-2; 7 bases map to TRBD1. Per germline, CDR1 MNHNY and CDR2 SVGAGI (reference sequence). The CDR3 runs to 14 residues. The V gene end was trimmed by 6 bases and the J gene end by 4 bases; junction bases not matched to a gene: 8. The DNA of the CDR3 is TGTGCCAGCAGGACGGCGGGACAGACCTATGGCTACACCTTC. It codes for CASRTAGQTYGYTF.

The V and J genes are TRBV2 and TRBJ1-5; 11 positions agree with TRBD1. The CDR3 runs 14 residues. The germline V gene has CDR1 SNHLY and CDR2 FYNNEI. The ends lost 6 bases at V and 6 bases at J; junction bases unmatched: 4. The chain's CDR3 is CASRVGQGVQPQHF. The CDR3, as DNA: TGTGCCAGCAGAGTGGGACAGGGGGTTCAGCCCCAGCATTTT.

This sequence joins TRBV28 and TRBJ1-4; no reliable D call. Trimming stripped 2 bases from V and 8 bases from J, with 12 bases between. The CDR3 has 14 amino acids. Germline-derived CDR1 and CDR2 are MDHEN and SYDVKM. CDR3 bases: TGTGCCAGCAGTTTAGGAGTTGTGAGCGAAAAACTGTTTTTT. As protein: CASSLGVVSEKLFF.

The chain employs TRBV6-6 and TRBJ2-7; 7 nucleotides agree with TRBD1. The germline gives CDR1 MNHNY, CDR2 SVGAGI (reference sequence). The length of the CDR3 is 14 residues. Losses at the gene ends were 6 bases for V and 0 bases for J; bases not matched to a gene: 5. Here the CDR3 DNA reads TGTGCCAGCAGCCCCGGGACAGCCTCCTACGAGCAGTACTTC. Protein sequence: CASSPGTASYEQYF.

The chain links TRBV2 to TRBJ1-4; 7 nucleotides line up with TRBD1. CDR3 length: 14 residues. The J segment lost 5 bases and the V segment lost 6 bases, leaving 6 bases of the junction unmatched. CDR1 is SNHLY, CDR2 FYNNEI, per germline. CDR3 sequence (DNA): TGTGCCAGCAGGACAGGGTACGAGAATGAAAAACTGTTTTTT. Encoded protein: CASRTGYENEKLFF.

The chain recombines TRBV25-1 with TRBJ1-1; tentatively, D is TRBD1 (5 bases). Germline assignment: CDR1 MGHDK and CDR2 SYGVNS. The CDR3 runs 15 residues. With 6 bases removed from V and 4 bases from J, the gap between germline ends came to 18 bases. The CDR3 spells CASSPRGRESTEAFF. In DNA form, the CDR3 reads TGTGCCAGCAGCCCGCGGGGCAGGGAGAGCACTGAAGCTTTCTTT. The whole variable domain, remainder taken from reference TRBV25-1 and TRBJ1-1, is EADIYQTPRYLVIGTGKKITLECSQTMGHDKMYWYQQDPGMELHLIHYSYGVNSTEKGDLSSESTVSRIRTEHFPLTLESARPSHTSQYLCASSPRGRESTEAFFGQGTRLTVV.

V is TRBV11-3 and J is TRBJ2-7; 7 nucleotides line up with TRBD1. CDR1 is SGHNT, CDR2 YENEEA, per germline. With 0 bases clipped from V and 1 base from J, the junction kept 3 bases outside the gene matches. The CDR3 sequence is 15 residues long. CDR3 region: CASSLEETGSYEQYF. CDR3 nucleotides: TGTGCCAGCAGCTTAGAGGAGACAGGGTCCTACGAGCAGTACTTC.

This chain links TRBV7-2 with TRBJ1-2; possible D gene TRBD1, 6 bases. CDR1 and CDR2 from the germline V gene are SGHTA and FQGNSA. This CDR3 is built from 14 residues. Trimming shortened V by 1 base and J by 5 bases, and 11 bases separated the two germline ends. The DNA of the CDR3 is TGTGCCAGCAGCTTAGAGTCCAGGGGTTATGGCTACACCTTC. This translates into CASSLESRGYGYTF. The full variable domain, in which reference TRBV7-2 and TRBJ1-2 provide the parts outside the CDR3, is GAGVSQSPSNKVTEKGKDVELRCDPISGHTALYWYRQSLGQGLEFLIYFQGNSAPDKSGLPSDRFSAERTGGSVSTLTIQRTQQEDSAVYLCASSLESRGYGYTFGSGTRLTVV.

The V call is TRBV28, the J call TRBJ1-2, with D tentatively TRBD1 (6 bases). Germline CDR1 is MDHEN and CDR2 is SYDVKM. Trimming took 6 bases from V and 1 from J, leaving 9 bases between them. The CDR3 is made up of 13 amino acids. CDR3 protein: CASRSDSNYGYTF. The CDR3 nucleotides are TGTGCCAGCAGGTCGGACAGTAACTATGGCTACACCTTC.

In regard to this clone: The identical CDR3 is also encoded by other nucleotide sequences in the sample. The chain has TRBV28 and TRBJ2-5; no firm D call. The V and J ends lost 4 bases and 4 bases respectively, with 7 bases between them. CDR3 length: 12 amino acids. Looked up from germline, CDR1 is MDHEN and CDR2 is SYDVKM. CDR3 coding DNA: TGTGCCAGCAGTTCCACTATAGAGACCCAGTACTTC. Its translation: CASSSTIETQYF.

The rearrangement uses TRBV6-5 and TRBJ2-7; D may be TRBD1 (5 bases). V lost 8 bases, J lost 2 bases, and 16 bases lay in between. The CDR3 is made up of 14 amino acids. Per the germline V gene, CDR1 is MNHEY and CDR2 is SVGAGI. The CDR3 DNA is TGTGCCAGCTCCCAGGTGGCAGGGACCTACGAGCAGTACTTC. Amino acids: CASSQVAGTYEQYF.

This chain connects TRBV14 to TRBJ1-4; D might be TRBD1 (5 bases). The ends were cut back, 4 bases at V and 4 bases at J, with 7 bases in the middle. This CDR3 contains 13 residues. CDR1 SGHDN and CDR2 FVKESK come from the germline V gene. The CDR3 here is CASSRGGNEKLFF. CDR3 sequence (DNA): TGTGCCAGCAGCCGCGGGGGTAATGAAAAACTGTTTTTT.